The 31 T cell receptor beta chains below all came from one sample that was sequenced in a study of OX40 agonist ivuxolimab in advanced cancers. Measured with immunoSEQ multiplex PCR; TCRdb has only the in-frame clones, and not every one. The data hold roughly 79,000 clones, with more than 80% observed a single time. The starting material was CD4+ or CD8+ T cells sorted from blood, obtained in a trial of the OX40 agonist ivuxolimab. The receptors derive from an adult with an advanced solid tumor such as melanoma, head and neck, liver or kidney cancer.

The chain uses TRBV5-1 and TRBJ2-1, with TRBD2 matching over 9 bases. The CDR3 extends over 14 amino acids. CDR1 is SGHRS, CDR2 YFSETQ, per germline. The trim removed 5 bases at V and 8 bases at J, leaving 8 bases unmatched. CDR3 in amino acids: CASRPGLAEYEQFF. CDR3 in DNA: TGCGCCAGCAGACCGGGACTAGCTGAGTATGAGCAGTTCTTC.

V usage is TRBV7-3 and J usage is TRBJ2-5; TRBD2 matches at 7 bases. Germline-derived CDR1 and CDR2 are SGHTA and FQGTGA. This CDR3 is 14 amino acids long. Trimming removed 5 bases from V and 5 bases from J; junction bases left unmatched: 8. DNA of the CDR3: TGTGCCAGCAGCCCAAAAGGACTAGGGGAGACCCAGTACTTC. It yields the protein CASSPKGLGETQYF.

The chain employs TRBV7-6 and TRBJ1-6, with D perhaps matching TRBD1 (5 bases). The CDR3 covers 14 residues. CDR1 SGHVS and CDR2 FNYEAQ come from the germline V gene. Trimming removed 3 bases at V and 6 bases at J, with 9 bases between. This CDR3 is CASSFDSLNSPLHF. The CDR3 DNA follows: TGTGCCAGCAGCTTTGACAGTCTTAATTCACCCCTCCACTTT. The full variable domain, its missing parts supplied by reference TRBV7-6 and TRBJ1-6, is GAGVSQSPRYKVTKRGQDVALRCDPISGHVSLYWYRQALGQGPEFLTYFNYEAQQDKSGLPNDRFSAERPEGSISTLTIQRTEQRDSAMYRCASSFDSLNSPLHFGNGTRLTVT.

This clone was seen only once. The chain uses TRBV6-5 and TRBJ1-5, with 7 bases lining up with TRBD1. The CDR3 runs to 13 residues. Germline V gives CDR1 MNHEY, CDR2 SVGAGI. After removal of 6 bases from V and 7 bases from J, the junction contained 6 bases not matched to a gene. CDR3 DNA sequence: TGTGCCAGCAGCGACAGGGCTGAGCAGCCCCAGCATTTT. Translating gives CASSDRAEQPQHF.

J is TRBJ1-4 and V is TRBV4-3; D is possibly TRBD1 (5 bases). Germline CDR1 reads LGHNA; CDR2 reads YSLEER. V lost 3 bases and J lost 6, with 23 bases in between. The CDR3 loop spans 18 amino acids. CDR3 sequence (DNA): TGCGCCAGCAGCCACCGCGGACATAGTCGTGGGCTGGATGAAAAACTGTTTTTT. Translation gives CASSHRGHSRGLDEKLFF.

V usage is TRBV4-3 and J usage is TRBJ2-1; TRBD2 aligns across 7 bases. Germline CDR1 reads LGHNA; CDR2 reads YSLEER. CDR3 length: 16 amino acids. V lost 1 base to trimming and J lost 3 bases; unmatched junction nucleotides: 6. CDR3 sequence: CASSQGLAGVYNEQFF. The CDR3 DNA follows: TGCGCCAGCAGCCAAGGGTTGGCGGGAGTCTACAATGAGCAGTTCTTC.

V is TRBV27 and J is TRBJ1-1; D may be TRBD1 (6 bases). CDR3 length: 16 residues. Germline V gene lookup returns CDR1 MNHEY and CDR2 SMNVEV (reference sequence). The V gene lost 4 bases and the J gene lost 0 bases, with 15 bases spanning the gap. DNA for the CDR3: TGTGCCAGCAGTTCCCCAACAGGGCAGGTGAACACTGAAGCTTTCTTT. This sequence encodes CASSSPTGQVNTEAFF.

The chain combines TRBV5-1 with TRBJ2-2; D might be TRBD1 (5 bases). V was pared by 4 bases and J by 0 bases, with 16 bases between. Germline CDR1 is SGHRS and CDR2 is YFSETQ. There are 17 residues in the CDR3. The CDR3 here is CASSPSTDTANTGELFF. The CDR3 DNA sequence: TGCGCCAGCAGCCCATCCACGGACACAGCGAACACCGGGGAGCTGTTTTTT.

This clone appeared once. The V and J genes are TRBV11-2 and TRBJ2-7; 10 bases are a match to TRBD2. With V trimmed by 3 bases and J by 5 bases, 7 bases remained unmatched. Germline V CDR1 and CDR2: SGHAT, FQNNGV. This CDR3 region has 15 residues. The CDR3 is CASSFGTSALDEQYF. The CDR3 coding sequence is TGTGCCAGCAGCTTTGGGACTAGCGCTCTGGACGAGCAGTACTTC. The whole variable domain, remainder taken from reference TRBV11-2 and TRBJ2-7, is EAGVAQSPRYKIIEKRQSVAFWCNPISGHATLYWYQQILGQGPKLLIQFQNNGVVDDSQLPKDRFSAERLKGVDSTLKIQPAKLEDSAVYLCASSFGTSALDEQYFGPGTRLTVT.

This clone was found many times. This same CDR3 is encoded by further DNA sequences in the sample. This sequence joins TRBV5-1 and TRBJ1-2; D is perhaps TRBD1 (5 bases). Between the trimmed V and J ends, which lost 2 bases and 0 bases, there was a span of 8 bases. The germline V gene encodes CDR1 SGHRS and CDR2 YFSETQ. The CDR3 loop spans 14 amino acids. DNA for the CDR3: TGCGCCAGCAGCTTTGGGGGAACTAACTATGGCTACACCTTC. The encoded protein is CASSFGGTNYGYTF.

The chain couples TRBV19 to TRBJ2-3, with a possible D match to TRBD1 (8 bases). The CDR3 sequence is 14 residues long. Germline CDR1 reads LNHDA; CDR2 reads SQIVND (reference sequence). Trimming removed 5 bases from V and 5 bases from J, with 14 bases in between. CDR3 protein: CASSPQGGGDTQYF. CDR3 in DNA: TGTGCCAGTAGTCCACAGGGGGGGGGAGATACGCAGTATTTT. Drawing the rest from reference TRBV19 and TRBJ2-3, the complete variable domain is DGGITQSPKYLFRKEGQNVTLSCEQNLNHDAMYWYRQDPGQGLRLIYYSQIVNDFQKGDIAEGYSVSREKKESFPLTVTSAQKNPTAFYLCASSPQGGGDTQYFGPGTRLTVL.

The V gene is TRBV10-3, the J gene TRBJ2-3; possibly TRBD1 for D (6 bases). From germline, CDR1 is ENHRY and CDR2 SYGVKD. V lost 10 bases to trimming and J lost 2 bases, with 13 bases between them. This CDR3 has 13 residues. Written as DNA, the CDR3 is TGTGCCACCGGGACACCTCTCACAGATACGCAGTATTTT. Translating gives CATGTPLTDTQYF.

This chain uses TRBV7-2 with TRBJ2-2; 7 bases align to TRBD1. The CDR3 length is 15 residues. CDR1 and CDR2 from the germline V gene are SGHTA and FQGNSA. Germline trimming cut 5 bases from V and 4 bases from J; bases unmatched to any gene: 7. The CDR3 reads CASSQGGAGTGELFF. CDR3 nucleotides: TGTGCCAGCAGCCAAGGGGGCGCCGGCACCGGGGAGCTGTTTTTT.

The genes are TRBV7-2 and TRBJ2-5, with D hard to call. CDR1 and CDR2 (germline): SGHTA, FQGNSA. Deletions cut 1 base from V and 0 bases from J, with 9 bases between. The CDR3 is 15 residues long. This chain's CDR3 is CASSLDGVNQETQYF. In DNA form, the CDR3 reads TGTGCCAGCAGCTTAGATGGAGTTAACCAAGAGACCCAGTACTTC.

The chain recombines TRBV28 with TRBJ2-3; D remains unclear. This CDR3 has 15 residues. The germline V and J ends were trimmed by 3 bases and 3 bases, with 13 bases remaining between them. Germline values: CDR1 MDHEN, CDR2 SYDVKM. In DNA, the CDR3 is TGTGCCAGCAGTTTGAGGCAGGACGGGACAGATACGCAGTATTTT. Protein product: CASSLRQDGTDTQYF.

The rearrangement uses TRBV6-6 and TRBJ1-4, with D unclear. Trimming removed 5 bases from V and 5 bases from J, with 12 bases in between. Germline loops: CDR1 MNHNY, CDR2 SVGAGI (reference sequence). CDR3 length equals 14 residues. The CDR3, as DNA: TGTGCCAGCAGTCGGACGGCCTTAAATGAAAAACTGTTTTTT. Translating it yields CASSRTALNEKLFF.

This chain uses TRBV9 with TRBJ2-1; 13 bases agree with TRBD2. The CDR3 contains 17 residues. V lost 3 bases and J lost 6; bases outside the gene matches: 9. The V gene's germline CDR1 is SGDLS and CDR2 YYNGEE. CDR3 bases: TGTGCCAGCAGCGGTACTACTAGCGGGGGGGCCGTCAATGAGCAGTTCTTC. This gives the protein CASSGTTSGGAVNEQFF.

CDR3 coding DNA: TGTGCCAGCAGTGAAACCGGGCTCGCTGGGGCCAACGTCCTGACTTTC. It encodes CASSETGLAGANVLTF. The chain combines TRBV6-1 with TRBJ2-6, with D uncertain. Germline CDR1 MNHNS, CDR2 SASEGT. V lost 2 bases, J lost 2 bases, and 10 bases lay in between. This CDR3 contains 16 residues.

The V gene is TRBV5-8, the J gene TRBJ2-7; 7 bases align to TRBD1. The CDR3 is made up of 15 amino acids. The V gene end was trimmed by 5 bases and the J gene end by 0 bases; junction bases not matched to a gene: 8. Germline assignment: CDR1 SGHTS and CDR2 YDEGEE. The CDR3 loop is CASRRTGVGSYEQYF. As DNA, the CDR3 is TGTGCCAGCAGACGTACAGGGGTGGGCTCCTACGAGCAGTACTTC.

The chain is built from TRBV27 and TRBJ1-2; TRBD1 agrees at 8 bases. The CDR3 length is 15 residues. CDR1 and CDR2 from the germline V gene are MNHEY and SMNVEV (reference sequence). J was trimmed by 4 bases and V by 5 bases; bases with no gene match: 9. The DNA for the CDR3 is TGTGCCAGCAGTCCCCGACAGGGGCCTGGCTATGGCTACACCTTC. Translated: CASSPRQGPGYGYTF.

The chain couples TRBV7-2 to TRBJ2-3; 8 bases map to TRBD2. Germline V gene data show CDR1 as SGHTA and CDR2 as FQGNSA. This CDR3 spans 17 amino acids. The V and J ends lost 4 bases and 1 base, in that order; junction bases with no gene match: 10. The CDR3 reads CASSSPTGGGRTDTQYF. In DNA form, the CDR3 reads TGTGCCAGCAGCTCCCCAACCGGCGGGGGGCGCACAGATACGCAGTATTTT.

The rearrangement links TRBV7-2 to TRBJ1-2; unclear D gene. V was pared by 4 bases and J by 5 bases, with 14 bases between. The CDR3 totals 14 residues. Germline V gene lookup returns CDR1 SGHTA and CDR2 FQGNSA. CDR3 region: CASSSYNPPYGYTF. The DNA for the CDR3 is TGTGCCAGCAGCTCCTACAACCCACCTTATGGCTACACCTTC.

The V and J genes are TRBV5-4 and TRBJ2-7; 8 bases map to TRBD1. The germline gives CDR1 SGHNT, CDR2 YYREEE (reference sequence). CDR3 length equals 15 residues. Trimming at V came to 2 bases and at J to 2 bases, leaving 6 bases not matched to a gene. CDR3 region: CASSFIRGLPYEQYF. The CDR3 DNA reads TGTGCCAGCAGCTTTATCAGGGGGCTACCCTACGAGCAGTACTTC.

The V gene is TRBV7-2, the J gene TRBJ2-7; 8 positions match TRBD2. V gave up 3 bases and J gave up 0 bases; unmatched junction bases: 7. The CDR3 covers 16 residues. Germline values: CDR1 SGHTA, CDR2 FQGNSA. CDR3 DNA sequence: TGTGCCAGCAGCTTCCCCCCGGGACTAGGCTCCTACGAGCAGTACTTC. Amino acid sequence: CASSFPPGLGSYEQYF.

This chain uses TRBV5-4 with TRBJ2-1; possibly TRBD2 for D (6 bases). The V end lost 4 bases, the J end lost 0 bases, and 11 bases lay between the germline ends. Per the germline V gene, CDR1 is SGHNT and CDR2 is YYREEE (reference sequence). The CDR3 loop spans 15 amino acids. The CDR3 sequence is CASSPRGSSYNEQFF. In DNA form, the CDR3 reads TGTGCCAGCAGCCCCCGGGGGAGCTCCTACAATGAGCAGTTCTTC. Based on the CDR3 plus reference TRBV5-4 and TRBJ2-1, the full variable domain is ETGVTQSPTHLIKTRGQQVTLRCSSQSGHNTVSWYQQALGQGPQFIFQYYREEENGRGNFPPRFSGLQFPNYSSELNVNALELDDSALYLCASSPRGSSYNEQFFGPGTRLTVL.

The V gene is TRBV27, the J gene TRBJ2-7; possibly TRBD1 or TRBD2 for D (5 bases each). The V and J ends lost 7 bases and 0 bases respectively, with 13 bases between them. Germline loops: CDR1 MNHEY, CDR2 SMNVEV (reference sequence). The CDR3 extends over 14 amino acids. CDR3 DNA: TGTGCCAGCACCCCCCGGGGCACCTCCTACGAGCAGTACTTC. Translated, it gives CASTPRGTSYEQYF.

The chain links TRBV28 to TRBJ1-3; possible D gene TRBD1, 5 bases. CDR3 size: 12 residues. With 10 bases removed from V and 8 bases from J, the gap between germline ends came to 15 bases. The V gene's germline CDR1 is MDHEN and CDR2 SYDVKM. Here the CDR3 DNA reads TGTGCCATTGCAAACGGACACCACACCATATATTTT. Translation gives CAIANGHHTIYF.

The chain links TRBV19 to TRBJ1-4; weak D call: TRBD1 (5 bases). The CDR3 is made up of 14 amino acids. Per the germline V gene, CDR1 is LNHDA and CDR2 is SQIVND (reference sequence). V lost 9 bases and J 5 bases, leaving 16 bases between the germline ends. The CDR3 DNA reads TGTGCCAGCTCCGGGGGGAGTTCCAATGAAAAACTGTTTTTT. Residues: CASSGGSSNEKLFF.

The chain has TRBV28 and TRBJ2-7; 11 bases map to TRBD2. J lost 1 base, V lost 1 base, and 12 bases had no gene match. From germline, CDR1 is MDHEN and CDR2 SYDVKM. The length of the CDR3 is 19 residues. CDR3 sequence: CASSLFLGLAERVSYEQYF. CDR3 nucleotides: TGTGCCAGCAGTTTATTTTTGGGACTAGCGGAAAGGGTGTCCTACGAGCAGTACTTC.

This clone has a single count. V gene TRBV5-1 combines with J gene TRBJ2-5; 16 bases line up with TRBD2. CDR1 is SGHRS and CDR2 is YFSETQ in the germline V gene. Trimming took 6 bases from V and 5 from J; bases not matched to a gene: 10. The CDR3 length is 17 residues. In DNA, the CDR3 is TGCGCCAGCACCATCGGGACTAGCGGGGGGGCCGCGGAGACCCAGTACTTC. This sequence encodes CASTIGTSGGAAETQYF.

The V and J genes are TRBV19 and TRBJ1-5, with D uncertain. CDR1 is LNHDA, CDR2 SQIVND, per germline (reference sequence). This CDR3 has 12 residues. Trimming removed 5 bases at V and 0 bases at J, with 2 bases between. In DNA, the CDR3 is TGTGCCAGTAGTTATAGCAATCAGCCCCAGCATTTT. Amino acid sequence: CASSYSNQPQHF.